The 16 T cell receptor beta chains below were found in one sample sequenced in a study of shared clonotypes between healthy human individuals. This table comes from immunoSEQ multiplex PCR, and its TCRdb copy is limited to in-frame clones, with some not included. This table holds some 500,000 clones, 79% found once. Sequencing was done on a sample of PBMCs. The receptor set was obtained from a middle-aged woman in good health. Some clones in this sample may be carry-over from other donors' samples.

The rearrangement links TRBV28 to TRBJ1-1, with no clear D. The CDR3 is made up of 14 amino acids. Germline lookup yields CDR1 MDHEN and CDR2 SYDVKM. V lost 7 bases and J lost 3, with 15 bases in between. CDR3 sequence: CASISGRSYTEAFF. For the CDR3, the DNA is TGTGCCAGCATCAGCGGACGGAGCTACACTGAAGCTTTCTTT.

CDR3 sequence (DNA): TGTGCCAGCTCAACGTACCAAGAGACCCAGTACTTC. Its translation is CASSTYQETQYF. This chain links TRBV18 with TRBJ2-5; D remains ambiguous. Germline CDR1 KGHSH, CDR2 LQKENI. The length of the CDR3 is 12 residues. Trimming stripped 5 bases from V and 0 bases from J, with 4 bases between.

This clone was seen only a few times. CDR3 amino acids: CASSDSVAAGDTQYF. The CDR3 bases are TGTGCCAGCAGTGACTCAGTAGCGGCAGGCGATACGCAGTATTTT. V is TRBV6-4 and J is TRBJ2-3, with D perhaps matching TRBD2 (6 bases). Trimming took 0 bases from V and 6 from J, leaving 13 bases between them. Per the germline V gene, CDR1 is MRHNA and CDR2 is SNTAGT. This CDR3 region has 15 residues.

This sequence joins TRBV19 and TRBJ1-1; perhaps TRBD1 as D (6 bases). The germline gives CDR1 LNHDA, CDR2 SQIVND (reference sequence). The V and J ends lost 3 bases and 1 base respectively, with 12 bases between them. The CDR3 is 15 residues long. For the CDR3, the DNA is TGTGCCAGTAGTATCGGGGGGCGGGCGAACACTGAAGCTTTCTTT. Residues: CASSIGGRANTEAFF.

The V and J genes are TRBV7-9 and TRBJ1-5, with unresolved D. V was pared by 7 bases and J by 4 bases, with 8 bases between. Germline CDR1 reads SEHNR; CDR2 reads FQNEAQ (reference sequence). This CDR3 is 12 amino acids long. The CDR3 is CASTRGNQPQHF. In nucleotides, the CDR3 is TGTGCCAGCACGCGGGGAAATCAGCCCCAGCATTTT.

This clone occurred many times. The chain recombines TRBV19 with TRBJ2-3; D is ambiguous. Trimming cost V 7 bases and J 1 base, with 12 bases left between them. Germline V gene data show CDR1 as LNHDA and CDR2 as SQIVND (reference sequence). CDR3 size: 14 residues. The CDR3: CASTSLKGTDTQYF. The CDR3, as DNA: TGTGCCAGTACCTCGCTTAAGGGCACAGATACGCAGTATTTT.

The chain uses TRBV11-2 and TRBJ2-7; 11 bases fit TRBD2. V was clipped by 5 bases and J by 0 bases; unmatched bases: 12. The CDR3 has 18 amino acids. Germline V lookup: CDR1 SGHAT, CDR2 FQNNGV. In DNA, the CDR3 is TGTGCCAGCAGCCCTCTGGGACTAGCGGACTCTCTCTCCTACGAGCAGTACTTC. As protein: CASSPLGLADSLSYEQYF.

This clone was seen more than once but under ten times. The J gene is TRBJ1-1, the V gene TRBV5-1; the match to TRBD1 covers 7 bases. V trimming: 0 bases; J trimming: 5 bases; junction bases outside the gene matches: 4. The CDR3 runs 14 residues. CDR1 is SGHRS and CDR2 is YFSETQ in the germline V gene. This CDR3 reads CASSLAGQTTEAFF. In DNA form, the CDR3 reads TGCGCCAGCAGCTTGGCGGGACAGACGACTGAAGCTTTCTTT.

This clone has only a few counts. The V call is TRBV7-2, the J call TRBJ1-1; maybe TRBD1 (6 bases). Germline loops: CDR1 SGHTA, CDR2 FQGNSA. With 1 base removed from V and 4 bases from J, the gap between germline ends came to 13 bases. The CDR3 totals 15 residues. CDR3 amino acids: CASSLDTGRTTEAFF. In DNA form, the CDR3 reads TGTGCCAGCAGCTTAGACACAGGGCGGACCACTGAAGCTTTCTTT.

The V call is TRBV7-9, the J call TRBJ1-6, with 12 positions matching TRBD1. This CDR3 spans 18 amino acids. Germline V gives CDR1 SEHNR, CDR2 FQNEAQ (reference sequence). V trimming: 3 bases; J trimming: 10 bases; junction bases outside the gene matches: 13. CDR3 in amino acids: CASSFDGTGGASYSPLHF. CDR3 in DNA: TGTGCCAGCAGCTTCGACGGGACAGGGGGCGCCTCATACTCACCCCTCCACTTT. Full variable domain (remainder filled in from reference TRBV7-9 and TRBJ1-6): DTGVSQNPRHKITKRGQNVTFRCDPISEHNRLYWYRQTLGQGPEFLTYFQNEAQLEKSRLLSDRFSAERPKGSFSTLEIQRTEQGDSAMYLCASSFDGTGGASYSPLHFGNGTRLTVT.

Only a few counts were recorded for this clone. This chain connects TRBV28 to TRBJ2-7; D ambiguous. The germline V gene encodes CDR1 MDHEN and CDR2 SYDVKM. V was clipped by 11 bases and J by 6 bases, with 17 bases between them. This CDR3 is 12 amino acids long. Here the CDR3 DNA reads TGTGCCCGGAAGGTCTGGGGTGCCGAGCAGTACTTC. Translated, it gives CARKVWGAEQYF.

This clone was picked up a small number of times. The chain employs TRBV10-2 and TRBJ2-7; TRBD2 matches 14 bases. The V gene end was trimmed by 6 bases and the J gene end by 0 bases; junction bases not matched to a gene: 13. This CDR3 has 19 amino acids. Germline lookup yields CDR1 WSHSY and CDR2 SAAADI. The CDR3 loop reads CASRPGVGLAGVHSYEQYF. Here the CDR3 DNA reads TGCGCCAGCAGGCCCGGGGTGGGACTAGCGGGAGTCCACTCCTACGAGCAGTACTTC.

The rearrangement joins TRBV28 to TRBJ2-7; 7 positions agree with TRBD2. V shed 4 bases, J shed 6 bases, and the junction held 15 bases outside the gene matches. This CDR3 is built from 16 residues. CDR1 MDHEN and CDR2 SYDVKM come from the germline V gene. DNA of the CDR3: TGTGCCAGCAGTTCCCAGGGAGGGAGAGGCGGGCGCGAGCAGTACTTC. This codes for CASSSQGGRGGREQYF.

Only a few counts were recorded for this clone. The J gene is TRBJ2-7, the V gene TRBV2; the D gene could be TRBD1 or TRBD2 (5 bases each). Deletions cut 2 bases from V and 0 bases from J, with 14 bases between. Looked up from germline, CDR1 is SNHLY and CDR2 is FYNNEI. The CDR3 runs 16 residues. The CDR3 DNA is TGTGCCAGCAGTGAATTCTCGGGGCAGAGCTCCTACGAGCAGTACTTC. Amino acids: CASSEFSGQSSYEQYF.

This rearrangement joins TRBV5-1 to TRBJ2-1; TRBD1 aligns across 8 bases. V dropped 0 bases and J dropped 6; count of bases not matched to a gene: 2. This CDR3 region has 14 residues. CDR1 and CDR2 (germline): SGHRS, YFSETQ. The CDR3 DNA sequence: TGCGCCAGCAGCTTGGCCGGACAGGGCAATGAGCAGTTCTTC. Encoded protein: CASSLAGQGNEQFF. Looking up the rest from reference TRBV5-1 and TRBJ2-1 gives the full variable domain: KAGVTQTPRYLIKTRGQQVTLSCSPISGHRSVSWYQQTPGQGLQFLFEYFSETQRNKGNFPGRFSGRQFSNSRSEMNVSTLELGDSALYLCASSLAGQGNEQFFGPGTRLTVL.

This clone was counted once. A read error may produce the germline difference seen at one junction end. The chain links TRBV4-3 to TRBJ2-5; D remains ambiguous. This CDR3 has 14 residues. The germline V gene has CDR1 LGHNA and CDR2 YSLEER. CDR3 nucleotides: TGCGCCAGCAGCCATTTAACTAACCAAGGGACCCAGTACTTC. Translation: CASSHLTNQGTQYF.